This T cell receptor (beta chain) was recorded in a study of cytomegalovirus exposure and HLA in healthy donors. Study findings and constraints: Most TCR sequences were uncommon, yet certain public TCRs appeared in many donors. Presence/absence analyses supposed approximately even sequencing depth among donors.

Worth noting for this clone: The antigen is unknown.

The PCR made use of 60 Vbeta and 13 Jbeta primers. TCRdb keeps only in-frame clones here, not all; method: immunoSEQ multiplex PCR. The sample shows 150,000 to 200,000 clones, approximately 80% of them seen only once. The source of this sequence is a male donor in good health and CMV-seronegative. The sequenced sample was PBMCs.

The CDR3 bases are TGCGCCAGCAGCCAAGGGGACAGGTGGACCGGGGAGCTGTTTTTT. It encodes CASSQGDRWTGELFF. V is TRBV4-1 and J is TRBJ2-2; 8 bases match TRBD1. The CDR3 is 15 amino acids. Germline trimming cut 1 base from V and 5 bases from J; bases unmatched to any gene: 3. Looked up from germline, CDR1 is MGHRA and CDR2 is YSYEKL.